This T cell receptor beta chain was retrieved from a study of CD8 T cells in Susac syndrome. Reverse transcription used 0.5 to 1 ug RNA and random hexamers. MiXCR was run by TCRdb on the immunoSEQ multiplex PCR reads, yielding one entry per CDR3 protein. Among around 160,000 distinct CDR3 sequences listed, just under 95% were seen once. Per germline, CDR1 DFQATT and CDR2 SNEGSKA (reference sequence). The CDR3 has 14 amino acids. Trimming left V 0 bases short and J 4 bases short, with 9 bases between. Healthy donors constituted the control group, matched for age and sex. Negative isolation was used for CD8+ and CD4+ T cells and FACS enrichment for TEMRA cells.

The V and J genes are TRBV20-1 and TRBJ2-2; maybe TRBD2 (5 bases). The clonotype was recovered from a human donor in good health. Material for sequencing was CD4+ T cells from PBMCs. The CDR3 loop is CSARDTSGTGELFF. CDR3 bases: TGCAGTGCTAGAGATACGAGCGGCACCGGGGAGCTGTTTTTT.